What follows are 12 T cell receptor beta chains derived from one specimen sequenced in a study of blood T cell repertoires in COVID-19. Produced via immunoSEQ multiplex PCR; TCRdb's table is partial and in-frame only. In the table there are about 260,000 clones, around 89% of which are singletons. The sample was PBMCs or T cells enriched from blood (not recorded which). The source of these receptors is a woman aged 40 to 50 with acute COVID-19.

CDR3 amino acids: CASTGTGTTGELFF. Here the CDR3 DNA reads TGTGCCAGCACCGGGACAGGAACCACCGGGGAGCTGTTTTTT. The J gene is TRBJ2-2, the V gene TRBV9; the match to TRBD1 covers 8 bases. Germline loops: CDR1 SGDLS, CDR2 YYNGEE. CDR3 size: 14 residues. V trimming: 6 bases; J trimming: 4 bases; junction bases outside the gene matches: 5.

The chain recombines TRBV7-2 with TRBJ1-2; 7 positions agree with TRBD1. The CDR3 sequence is 14 residues long. V shed 4 bases, J shed 2 bases, and the junction held 4 bases outside the gene matches. Germline CDR1 is SGHTA and CDR2 is FQGNSA. The CDR3 region is CASSSGQTNYGYTF. In DNA form, the CDR3 reads TGTGCCAGCAGCTCGGGACAGACGAACTATGGCTACACCTTC.

This rearrangement joins TRBV18 to TRBJ1-3; D possibly corresponds to TRBD1 (6 bases). Germline V gene lookup returns CDR1 KGHSH and CDR2 LQKENI. The V end lost 2 bases, the J end lost 0 bases, and 11 bases lay between the germline ends. The CDR3 extends over 16 amino acids. CDR3 residues: CASSPRTDDSGNTIYF. CDR3 coding DNA: TGTGCCAGCTCACCAAGGACAGATGACTCTGGAAACACCATATATTTT.

V is TRBV15 and J is TRBJ1-6, with TRBD1 as a possible D gene (6 bases). The CDR3 is 16 amino acids. The germline CDR1 and CDR2 sequences are LNHNV and YYDKDF (reference sequence). V shed 0 bases and J shed 6 bases, with 12 bases lying between them. Here the CDR3 reads CATSRDLGRGNSPLHF. In nucleotides, the CDR3 is TGTGCCACCAGCAGAGATCTAGGCAGGGGTAATTCACCCCTCCACTTT.

Only a few counts were recorded for this clone. The gene calls are TRBV30 and TRBJ1-2, with no clear D. Trimming removed 4 bases from V and 0 bases from J, with 9 bases in between. Germline V gene sequence: CDR1 GTSNPN, CDR2 SVGIG (reference sequence). The CDR3 spans 13 residues. CDR3 DNA sequence: TGTGCCTGGAACCCCGTAGCTAACTATGGCTACACCTTC. This sequence encodes CAWNPVANYGYTF.

The rearrangement joins TRBV4-1 to TRBJ1-3, with 10 positions matching TRBD1. The CDR3 is 16 residues long. Germline V gene data show CDR1 as MGHRA and CDR2 as YSYEKL. J lost 4 bases, V lost 4 bases, and 7 bases had no gene match. The CDR3 DNA sequence: TGCGCCAGCAGCCGTAGGGACAGGGGAGCAGGAAACACCATATATTTT. It translates to CASSRRDRGAGNTIYF.

The rearrangement uses TRBV19 and TRBJ1-2; TRBD1 matches 9 bases. The V gene's germline CDR1 is LNHDA and CDR2 SQIVND (reference sequence). Trimming took 6 bases from V and 5 from J; bases not matched to a gene: 4. This CDR3 has 13 residues. This CDR3 reads CASRGQGGYGYTF. In DNA, the CDR3 is TGTGCCAGTAGGGGACAGGGTGGTTATGGCTACACCTTC.

This chain uses TRBV7-2 with TRBJ2-4, with TRBD2 matching 12 bases. V lost 5 bases and J lost 7; bases outside the gene matches: 9. The CDR3 is made up of 16 amino acids. Per the germline V gene, CDR1 is SGHTA and CDR2 is FQGNSA. The CDR3 spells CASSVRLAGVTNIQYF. The CDR3 region has the DNA TGTGCCAGCAGCGTACGACTAGCGGGAGTAACTAACATTCAGTACTTC.

In its sample, this clone was seen once. V is TRBV19 and J is TRBJ2-5; 7 nucleotides align to TRBD2. Germline V CDR1 and CDR2: LNHDA, SQIVND (reference sequence). CDR3 length: 16 residues. J lost 4 bases, V lost 2 bases, and 10 bases had no gene match. The DNA for the CDR3 is TGTGCCAGTAGTATAACCCCAGGGAGGGCTGGAGAGACCCAGTACTTC. Protein: CASSITPGRAGETQYF. Together with reference TRBV19 and TRBJ2-5, the CDR3 gives the full variable domain: DGGITQSPKYLFRKEGQNVTLSCEQNLNHDAMYWYRQDPGQGLRLIYYSQIVNDFQKGDIAEGYSVSREKKESFPLTVTSAQKNPTAFYLCASSITPGRAGETQYFGPGTRLLVL.

The chain uses TRBV11-3 and TRBJ2-2; 9 nucleotides match TRBD1. Germline V gives CDR1 SGHNT, CDR2 YENEEA. The CDR3 totals 16 residues. V was clipped by 0 bases and J by 3 bases; unmatched bases: 2. The CDR3 is CASSLDGTGYTGELFF. The CDR3 bases are TGTGCCAGCAGCTTAGACGGGACAGGGTACACCGGGGAGCTGTTTTTT.

The chain employs TRBV30 and TRBJ1-5; D is unresolved. Germline V gene sequence: CDR1 GTSNPN, CDR2 SVGIG (reference sequence). The CDR3 is made up of 13 amino acids. V lost 0 bases to trimming and J lost 6 bases, with 9 bases between them. The CDR3 is CAWSVLGSQPQHF. The CDR3, as DNA: TGTGCCTGGAGTGTATTGGGGAGTCAGCCCCAGCATTTT.

This sequence joins TRBV5-6 and TRBJ2-5; 9 bases map to TRBD1. Germline V gene lookup returns CDR1 SGHDT and CDR2 YYEEEE. The junction had 7 bases not matched to a gene; V was cut back by 4 bases and J by 6 bases. CDR3 length: 14 amino acids. CDR3 DNA sequence: TGTGCCAGCAGCACAGTACAGGGGGCGAAGACCCAGTACTTC. It yields the protein CASSTVQGAKTQYF.